This T cell receptor (beta chain) stems from a study of T cells in Graves' hyperthyroidism and ophthalmopathy. General study findings and limits: In blood, most of the thyroid clonotypes expanded above 0.001 were also present.

Comment on this clonotype: Its antigen is still unknown.

Ophthalmopathy patients had Clinical Activity Score at least 3, NOSPECS grade at least 4, duration under 3 months. Uncontrolled infection, other autoimmune disease, pregnancy and lactation each barred patients from inclusion. Amplified TCR beta CDR3 regions came from RNA transcripts. Using the HTBI primer set, a first-round RT-PCR was run on the TCR CDR3. In TCRdb, the multiplex PCR reads were re-called with MiXCR into one record per CDR3 protein. The data contain hundreds of thousands of distinct CDR3 sequences, just under 20% of them singletons. From germline, CDR1 is SNHLY and CDR2 FYNNEI. With 0 bases clipped from V and 4 bases from J, the junction kept 4 bases outside the gene matches. The CDR3 covers 15 residues.

The sample consisted of blood. This clonotype originated in a man aged 40-50 years with Graves' ophthalmopathy. The chain joins TRBV2 to TRBJ2-7; TRBD2 aligns across 9 bases. This CDR3 reads CASSEAPTSGYEQYF. CDR3 DNA sequence: TGTGCCAGCAGTGAAGCCCCCACTAGCGGGTACGAGCAGTACTTC. The variable domain in full, completed from reference TRBV2 and TRBJ2-7, reads EPEVTQTPSHQVTQMGQEVILRCVPISNHLYFYWYRQILGQKVEFLVSFYNNEISEKSEIFDDQFSVERPDGSNFTLKIRSTKLEDSAMYFCASSEAPTSGYEQYFGPGTRLTVT.